Sequencing of this T cell receptor beta chain was carried out in a study of cytomegalovirus exposure and HLA in healthy donors. Overall study results and limits: Most of the TCR beta V segments (in an earlier analysis) were productive either about 90% or about 30% of the time. Researchers catalogued under 200 TCR beta chains as cytomegalovirus-associated. When a later analysis was performed, an Asian-associated ancestry cluster reportedly had fewer N-insertions than the approximately 680-donor mean.

PCR amplification relied on 60 Vbeta primers (plus 13 Jbeta primers). The repertoire was sequenced with immunoSEQ multiplex PCR; TCRdb's copy has only in-frame clones and lacks some. This table has 140,000 or so clones, around 80% appearing once. Details on this clone: Its antigen remains unidentified.

The TCR originated in a boy aged 2 to 10 in good health and CMV-seronegative. Sample: PBMCs.

The CDR3 coding sequence is TGTGCCAGCAGCTTGGTCGAGTATGGCTACACCTTC. This translates into CASSLVEYGYTF. The rearrangement uses TRBV5-4 and TRBJ1-2; D gene unclear. Germline V gives CDR1 SGHNT, CDR2 YYREEE (reference sequence). The CDR3 is 12 residues long. V was cut by 0 bases and J by 5 bases, with 5 bases left in between.